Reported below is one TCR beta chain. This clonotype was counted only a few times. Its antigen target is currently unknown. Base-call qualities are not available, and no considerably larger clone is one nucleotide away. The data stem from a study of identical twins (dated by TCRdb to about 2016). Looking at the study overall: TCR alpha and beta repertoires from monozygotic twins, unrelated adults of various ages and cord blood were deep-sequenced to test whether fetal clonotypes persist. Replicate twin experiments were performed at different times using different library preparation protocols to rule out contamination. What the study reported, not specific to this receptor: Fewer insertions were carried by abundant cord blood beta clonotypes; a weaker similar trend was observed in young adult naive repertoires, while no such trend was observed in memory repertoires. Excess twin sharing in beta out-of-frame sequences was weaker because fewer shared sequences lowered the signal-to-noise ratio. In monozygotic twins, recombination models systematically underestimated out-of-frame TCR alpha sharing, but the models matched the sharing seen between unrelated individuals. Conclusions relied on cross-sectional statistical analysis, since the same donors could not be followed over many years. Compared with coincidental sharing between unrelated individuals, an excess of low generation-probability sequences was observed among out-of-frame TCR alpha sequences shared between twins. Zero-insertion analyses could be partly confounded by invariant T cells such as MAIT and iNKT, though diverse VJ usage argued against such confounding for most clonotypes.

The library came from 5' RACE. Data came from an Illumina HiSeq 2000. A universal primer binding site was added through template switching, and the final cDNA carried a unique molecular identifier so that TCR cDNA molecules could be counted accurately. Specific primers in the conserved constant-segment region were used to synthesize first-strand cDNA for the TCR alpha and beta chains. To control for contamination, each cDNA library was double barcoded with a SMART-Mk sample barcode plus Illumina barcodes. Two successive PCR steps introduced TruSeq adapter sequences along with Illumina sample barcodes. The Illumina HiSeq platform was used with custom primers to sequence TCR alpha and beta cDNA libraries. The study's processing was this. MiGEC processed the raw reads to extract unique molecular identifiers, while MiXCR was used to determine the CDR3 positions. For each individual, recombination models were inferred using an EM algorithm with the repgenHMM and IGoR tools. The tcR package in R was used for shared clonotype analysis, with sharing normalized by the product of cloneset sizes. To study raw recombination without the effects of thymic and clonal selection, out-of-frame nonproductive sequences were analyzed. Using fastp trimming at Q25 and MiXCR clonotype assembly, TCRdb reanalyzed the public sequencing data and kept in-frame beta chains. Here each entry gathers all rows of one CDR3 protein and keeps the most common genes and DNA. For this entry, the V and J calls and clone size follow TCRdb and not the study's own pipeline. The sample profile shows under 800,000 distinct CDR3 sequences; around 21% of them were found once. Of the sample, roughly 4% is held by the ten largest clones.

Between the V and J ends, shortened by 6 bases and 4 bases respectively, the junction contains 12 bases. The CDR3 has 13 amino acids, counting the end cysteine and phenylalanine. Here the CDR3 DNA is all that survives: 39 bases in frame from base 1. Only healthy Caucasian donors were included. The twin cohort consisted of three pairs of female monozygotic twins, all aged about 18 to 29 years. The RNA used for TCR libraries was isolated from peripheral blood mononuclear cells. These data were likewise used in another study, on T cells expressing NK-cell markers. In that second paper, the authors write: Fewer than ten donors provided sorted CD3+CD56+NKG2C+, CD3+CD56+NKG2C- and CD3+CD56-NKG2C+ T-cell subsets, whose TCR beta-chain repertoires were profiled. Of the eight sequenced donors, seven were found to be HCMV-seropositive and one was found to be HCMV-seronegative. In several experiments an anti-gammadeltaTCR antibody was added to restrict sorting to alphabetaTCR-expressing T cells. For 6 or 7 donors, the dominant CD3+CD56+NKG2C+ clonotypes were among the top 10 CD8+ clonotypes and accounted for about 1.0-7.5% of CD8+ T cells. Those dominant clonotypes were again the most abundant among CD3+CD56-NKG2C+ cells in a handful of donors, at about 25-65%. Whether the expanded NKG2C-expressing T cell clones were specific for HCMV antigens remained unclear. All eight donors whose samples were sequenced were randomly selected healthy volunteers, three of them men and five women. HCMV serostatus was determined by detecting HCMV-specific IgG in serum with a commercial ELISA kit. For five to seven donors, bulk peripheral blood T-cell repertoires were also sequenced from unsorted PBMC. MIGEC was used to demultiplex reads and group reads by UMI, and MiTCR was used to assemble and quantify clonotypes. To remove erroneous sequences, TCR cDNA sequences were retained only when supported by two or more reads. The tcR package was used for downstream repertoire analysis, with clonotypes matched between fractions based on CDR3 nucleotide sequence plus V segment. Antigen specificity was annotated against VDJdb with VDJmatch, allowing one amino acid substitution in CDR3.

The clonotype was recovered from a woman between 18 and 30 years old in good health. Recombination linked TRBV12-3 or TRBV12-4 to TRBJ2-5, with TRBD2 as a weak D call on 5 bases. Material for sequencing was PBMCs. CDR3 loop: CASSLWAGETQYF. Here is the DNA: TGTGCCAGCAGCCTTTGGGCGGGAGAGACCCAGTACTTC.